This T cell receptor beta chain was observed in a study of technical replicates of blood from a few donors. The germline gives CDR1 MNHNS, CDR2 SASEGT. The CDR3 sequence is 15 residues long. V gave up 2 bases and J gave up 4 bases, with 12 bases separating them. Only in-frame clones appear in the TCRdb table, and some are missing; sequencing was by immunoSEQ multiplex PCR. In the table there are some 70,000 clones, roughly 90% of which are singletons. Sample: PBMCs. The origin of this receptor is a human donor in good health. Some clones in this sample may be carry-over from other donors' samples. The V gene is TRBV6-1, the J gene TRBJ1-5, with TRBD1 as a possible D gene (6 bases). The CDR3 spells CASSEPGTHNQPQHF. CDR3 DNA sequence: TGTGCCAGCAGTGAACCCGGGACACATAATCAGCCCCAGCATTTT.